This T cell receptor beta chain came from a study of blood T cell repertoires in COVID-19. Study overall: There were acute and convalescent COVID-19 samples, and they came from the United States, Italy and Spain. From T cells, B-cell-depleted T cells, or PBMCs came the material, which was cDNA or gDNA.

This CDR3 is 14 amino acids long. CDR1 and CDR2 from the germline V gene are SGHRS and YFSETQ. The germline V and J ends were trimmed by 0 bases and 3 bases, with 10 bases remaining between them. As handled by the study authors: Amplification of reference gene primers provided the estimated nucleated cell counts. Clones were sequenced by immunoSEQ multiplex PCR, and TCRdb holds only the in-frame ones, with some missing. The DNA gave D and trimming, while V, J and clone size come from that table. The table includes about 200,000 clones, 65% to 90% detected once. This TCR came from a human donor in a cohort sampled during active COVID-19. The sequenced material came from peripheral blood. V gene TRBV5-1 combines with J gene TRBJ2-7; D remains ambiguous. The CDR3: CASSLGWASYEQYF. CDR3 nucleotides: TGCGCCAGCAGCTTGGGGTGGGCCAGCTACGAGCAGTACTTC.